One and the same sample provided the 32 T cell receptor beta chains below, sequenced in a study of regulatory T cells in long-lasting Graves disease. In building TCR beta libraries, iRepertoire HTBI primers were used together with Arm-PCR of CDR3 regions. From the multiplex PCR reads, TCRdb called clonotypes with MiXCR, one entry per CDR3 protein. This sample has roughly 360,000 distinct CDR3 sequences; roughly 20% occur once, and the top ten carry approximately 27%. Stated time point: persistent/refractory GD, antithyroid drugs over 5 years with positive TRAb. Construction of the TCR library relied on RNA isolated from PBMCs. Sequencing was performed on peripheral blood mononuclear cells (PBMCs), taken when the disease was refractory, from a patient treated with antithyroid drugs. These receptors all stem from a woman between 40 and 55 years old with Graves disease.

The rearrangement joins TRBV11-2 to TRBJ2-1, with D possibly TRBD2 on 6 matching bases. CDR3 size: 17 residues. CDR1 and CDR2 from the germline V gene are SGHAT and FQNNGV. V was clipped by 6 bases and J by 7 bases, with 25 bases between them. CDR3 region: CASSFLRRRGIGNEQFF. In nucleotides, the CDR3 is TGTGCCAGCAGTTTTTTGAGGAGGAGGGGCATTGGGAATGAGCAGTTCTTC.

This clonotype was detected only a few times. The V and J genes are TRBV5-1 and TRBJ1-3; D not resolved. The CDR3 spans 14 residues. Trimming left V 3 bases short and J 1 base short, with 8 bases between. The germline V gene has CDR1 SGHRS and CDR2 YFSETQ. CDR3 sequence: CASSSTLSGNTIYF. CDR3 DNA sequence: TGCGCCAGCAGCTCGACACTTTCTGGAAACACCATATATTTT.

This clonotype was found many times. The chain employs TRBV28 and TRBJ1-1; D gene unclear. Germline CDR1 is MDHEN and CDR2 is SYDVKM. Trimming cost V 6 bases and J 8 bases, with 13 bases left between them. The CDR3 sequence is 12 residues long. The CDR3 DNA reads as TGTGCCAGCAGCCCCGGGCCTAGGGAAGCTTTCTTT. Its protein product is CASSPGPREAFF.

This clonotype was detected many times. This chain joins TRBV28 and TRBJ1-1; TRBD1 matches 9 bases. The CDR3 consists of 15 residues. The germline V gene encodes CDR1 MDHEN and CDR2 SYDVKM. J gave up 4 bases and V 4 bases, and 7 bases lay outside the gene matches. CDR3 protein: CASSSTGGSGTEAFF. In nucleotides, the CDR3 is TGTGCCAGCAGTTCCACAGGGGGCTCCGGCACTGAAGCTTTCTTT.

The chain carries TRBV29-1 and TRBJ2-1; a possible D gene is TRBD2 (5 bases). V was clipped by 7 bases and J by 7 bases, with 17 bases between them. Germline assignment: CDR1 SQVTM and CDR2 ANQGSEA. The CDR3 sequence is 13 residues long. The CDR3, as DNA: TGCAGCGCACCCATGGACTTAGGGAATGAGCAGTTCTTC. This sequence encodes CSAPMDLGNEQFF.

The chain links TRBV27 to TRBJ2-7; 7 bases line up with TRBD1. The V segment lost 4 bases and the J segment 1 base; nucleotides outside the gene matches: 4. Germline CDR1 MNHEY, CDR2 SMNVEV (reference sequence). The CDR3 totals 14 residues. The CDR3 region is CASSSRGPSYEQYF. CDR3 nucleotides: TGTGCCAGCAGTTCAAGGGGGCCTTCCTACGAGCAGTACTTC.

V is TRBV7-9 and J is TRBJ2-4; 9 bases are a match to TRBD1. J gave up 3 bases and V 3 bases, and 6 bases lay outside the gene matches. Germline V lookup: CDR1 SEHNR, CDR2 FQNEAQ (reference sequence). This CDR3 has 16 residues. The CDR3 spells CASSLQGQGGKNIQYF. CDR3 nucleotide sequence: TGTGCCAGCAGCTTGCAGGGACAGGGAGGCAAAAACATTCAGTACTTC.

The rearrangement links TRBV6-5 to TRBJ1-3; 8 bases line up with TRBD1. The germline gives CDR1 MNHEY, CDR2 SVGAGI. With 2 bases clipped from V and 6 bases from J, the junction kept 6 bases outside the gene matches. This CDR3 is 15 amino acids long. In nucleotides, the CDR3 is TGTGCCAGCAGTTACCGAGGGACAGGTGAAAACACCATATATTTT. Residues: CASSYRGTGENTIYF.

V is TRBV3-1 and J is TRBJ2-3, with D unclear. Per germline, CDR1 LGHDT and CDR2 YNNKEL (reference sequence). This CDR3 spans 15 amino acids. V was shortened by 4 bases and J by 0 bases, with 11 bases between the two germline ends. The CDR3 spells CASSRLFASTDTQYF. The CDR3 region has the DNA TGTGCCAGCAGCCGCCTGTTCGCTAGCACAGATACGCAGTATTTT.

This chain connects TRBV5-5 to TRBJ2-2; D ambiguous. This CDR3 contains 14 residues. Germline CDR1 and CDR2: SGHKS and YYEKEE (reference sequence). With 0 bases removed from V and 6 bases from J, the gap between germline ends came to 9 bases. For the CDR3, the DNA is TGTGCCAGCAGCTTGGGCGGCCTCCCCGGGGAGCTGTTTTTT. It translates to CASSLGGLPGELFF.

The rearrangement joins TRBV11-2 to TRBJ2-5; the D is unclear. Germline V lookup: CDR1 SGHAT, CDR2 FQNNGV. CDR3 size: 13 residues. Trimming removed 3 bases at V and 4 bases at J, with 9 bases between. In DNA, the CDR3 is TGTGCCAGCAGCTTGGTTCCCTCAGAGACCCAGTACTTC. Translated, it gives CASSLVPSETQYF.

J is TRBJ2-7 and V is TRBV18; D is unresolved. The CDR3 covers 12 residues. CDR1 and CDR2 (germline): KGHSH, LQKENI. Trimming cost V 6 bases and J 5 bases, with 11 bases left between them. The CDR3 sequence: CASSLRTDEQYF. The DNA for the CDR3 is TGTGCCAGCTCTCTACGGACGGACGAGCAGTACTTC.

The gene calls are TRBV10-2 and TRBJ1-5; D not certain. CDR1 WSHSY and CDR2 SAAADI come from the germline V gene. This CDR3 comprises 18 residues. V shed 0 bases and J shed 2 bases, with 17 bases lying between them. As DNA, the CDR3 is TGCGCCAGCAGTGAGTCATATTGGGAGAGAGGAGGCAATCAGCCCCAGCATTTT. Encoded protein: CASSESYWERGGNQPQHF.

CDR3 sequence (DNA): TGCGCCAGCAGATCCCAATATGCCTACGAGCAGTACTTC. As protein: CASRSQYAYEQYF. The chain employs TRBV5-1 and TRBJ2-7; D gene unclear. This CDR3 has 13 residues. The germline V gene has CDR1 SGHRS and CDR2 YFSETQ. V gave up 5 bases and J gave up 2 bases, with 11 bases separating them.

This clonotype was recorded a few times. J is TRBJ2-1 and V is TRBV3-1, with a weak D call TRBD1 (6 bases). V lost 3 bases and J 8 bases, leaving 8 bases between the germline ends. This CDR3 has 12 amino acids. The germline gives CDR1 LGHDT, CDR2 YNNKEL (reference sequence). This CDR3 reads CASSQRGYEQFF. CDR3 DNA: TGTGCCAGCAGCCAGAGGGGGTATGAGCAGTTCTTC.

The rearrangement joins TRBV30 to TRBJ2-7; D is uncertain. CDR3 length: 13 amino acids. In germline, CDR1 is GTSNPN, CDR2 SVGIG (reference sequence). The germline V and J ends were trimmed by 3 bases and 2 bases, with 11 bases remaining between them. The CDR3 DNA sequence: TGTGCCTGGAGCGGGCAGCGCCCCTACGAGCAGTACTTC. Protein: CAWSGQRPYEQYF. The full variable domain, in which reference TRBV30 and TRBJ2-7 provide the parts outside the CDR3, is SQTIHQWPATLVQPVGSPLSLECTVEGTSNPNLYWYRQAAGRGLQLLFYSVGIGQISSEVPQNLSASRPQDRQFILSSKKLLLSDSGFYLCAWSGQRPYEQYFGPGTRLTVT.

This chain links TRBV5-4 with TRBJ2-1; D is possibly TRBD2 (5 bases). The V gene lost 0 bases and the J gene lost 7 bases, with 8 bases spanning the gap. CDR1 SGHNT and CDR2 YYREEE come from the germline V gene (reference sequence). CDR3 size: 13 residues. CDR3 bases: TGTGCCAGCAGCTTGGGAGGGCCTAATGAGCAGTTCTTC. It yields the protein CASSLGGPNEQFF.

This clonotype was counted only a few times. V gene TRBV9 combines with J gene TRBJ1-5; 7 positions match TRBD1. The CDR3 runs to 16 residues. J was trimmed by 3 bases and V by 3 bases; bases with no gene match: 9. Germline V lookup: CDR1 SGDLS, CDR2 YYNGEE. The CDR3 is CASSAGAGQYNQPQHF. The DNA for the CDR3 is TGTGCCAGCAGCGCCGGCGCGGGACAGTACAATCAGCCCCAGCATTTT.

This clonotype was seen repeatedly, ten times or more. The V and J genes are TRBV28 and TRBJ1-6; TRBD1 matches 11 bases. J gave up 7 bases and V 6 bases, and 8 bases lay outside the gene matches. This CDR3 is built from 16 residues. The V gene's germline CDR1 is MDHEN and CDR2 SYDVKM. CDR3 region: CASRTDGQGANSPLHF. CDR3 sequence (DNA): TGTGCCAGCAGGACCGACGGACAGGGGGCAAATTCACCCCTCCACTTT.

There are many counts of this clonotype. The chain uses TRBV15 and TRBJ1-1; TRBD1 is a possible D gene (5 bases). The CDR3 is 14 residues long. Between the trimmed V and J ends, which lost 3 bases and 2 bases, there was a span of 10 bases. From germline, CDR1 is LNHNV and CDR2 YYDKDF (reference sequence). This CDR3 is CATSRRQINTEAFF. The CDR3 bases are TGTGCCACCAGCAGGAGACAGATAAACACTGAAGCTTTCTTT.

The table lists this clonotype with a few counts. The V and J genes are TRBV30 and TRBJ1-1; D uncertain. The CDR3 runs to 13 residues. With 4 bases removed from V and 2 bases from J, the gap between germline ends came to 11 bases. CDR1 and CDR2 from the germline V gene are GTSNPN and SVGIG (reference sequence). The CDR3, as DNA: TGTGCCTGGAAGGGTGGACCCAACACTGAAGCTTTCTTT. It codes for CAWKGGPNTEAFF. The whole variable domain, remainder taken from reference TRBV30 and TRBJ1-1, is SQTIHQWPATLVQPVGSPLSLECTVEGTSNPNLYWYRQAAGRGLQLLFYSVGIGQISSEVPQNLSASRPQDRQFILSSKKLLLSDSGFYLCAWKGGPNTEAFFGQGTRLTVV.

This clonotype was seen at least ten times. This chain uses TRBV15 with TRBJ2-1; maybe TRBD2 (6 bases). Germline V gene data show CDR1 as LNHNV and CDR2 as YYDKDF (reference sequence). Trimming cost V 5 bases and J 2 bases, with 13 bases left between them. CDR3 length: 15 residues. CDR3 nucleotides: TGTGCCACCAGCTTAGCGGCGGGACCCTACAATGAGCAGTTCTTC. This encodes CATSLAAGPYNEQFF.

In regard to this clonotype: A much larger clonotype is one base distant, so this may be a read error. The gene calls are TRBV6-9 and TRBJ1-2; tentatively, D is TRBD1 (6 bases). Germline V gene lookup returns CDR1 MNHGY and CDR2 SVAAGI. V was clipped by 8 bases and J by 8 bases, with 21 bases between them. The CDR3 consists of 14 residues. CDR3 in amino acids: CASGSSGAVRGYTF. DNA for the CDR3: TGTGCCAGCGGTTCTTCAGGGGCGGTGAGGGGCTACACCTTC.

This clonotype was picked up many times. The chain's CDR3 is CASAAGGEKLFF. Written as DNA, the CDR3 is TGTGCCAGCGCCGCCGGGGGAGAAAAACTGTTTTTT. V and J are TRBV2 and TRBJ1-4, with D perhaps matching TRBD1 (5 bases). The CDR3 runs to 12 residues. Germline CDR1 is SNHLY and CDR2 is FYNNEI. V was shortened by 8 bases and J by 8 bases, with 12 bases between the two germline ends.

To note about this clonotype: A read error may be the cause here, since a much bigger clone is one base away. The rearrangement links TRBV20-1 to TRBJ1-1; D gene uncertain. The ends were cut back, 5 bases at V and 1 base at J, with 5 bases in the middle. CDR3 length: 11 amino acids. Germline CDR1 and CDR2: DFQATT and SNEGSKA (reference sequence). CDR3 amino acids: CSAPGNTEAFF. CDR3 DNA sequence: TGCAGTGCTCCCGGGAACACTGAAGCTTTCTTT.

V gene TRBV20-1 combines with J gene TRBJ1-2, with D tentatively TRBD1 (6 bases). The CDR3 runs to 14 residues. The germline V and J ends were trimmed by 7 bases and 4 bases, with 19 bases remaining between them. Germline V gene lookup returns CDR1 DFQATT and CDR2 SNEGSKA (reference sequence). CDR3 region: CSVPDSAATYGYTF. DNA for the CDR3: TGCAGTGTGCCGGACAGCGCCGCGACCTATGGCTACACCTTC.

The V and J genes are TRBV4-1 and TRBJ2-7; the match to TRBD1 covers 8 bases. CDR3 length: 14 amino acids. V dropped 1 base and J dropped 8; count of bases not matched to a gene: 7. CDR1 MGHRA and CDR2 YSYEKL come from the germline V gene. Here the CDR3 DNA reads TGCGCCAGCAGCCAAGTCGGGACAGGTCTGCAGCAGTACTTC. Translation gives CASSQVGTGLQQYF.

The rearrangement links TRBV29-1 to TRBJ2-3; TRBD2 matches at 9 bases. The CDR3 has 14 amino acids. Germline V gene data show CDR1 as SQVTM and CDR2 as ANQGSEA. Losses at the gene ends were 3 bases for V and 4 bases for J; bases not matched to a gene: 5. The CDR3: CSVDSGRISDTQYF. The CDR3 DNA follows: TGCAGCGTTGACAGCGGGAGGATCTCAGATACGCAGTATTTT.

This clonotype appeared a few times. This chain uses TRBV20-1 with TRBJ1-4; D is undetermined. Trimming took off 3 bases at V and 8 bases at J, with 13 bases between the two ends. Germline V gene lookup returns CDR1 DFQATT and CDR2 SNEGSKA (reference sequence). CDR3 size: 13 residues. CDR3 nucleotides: TGCAGTGCTAGCAGACCGCGAAGGGAAAAACTGTTTTTT. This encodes CSASRPRREKLFF.

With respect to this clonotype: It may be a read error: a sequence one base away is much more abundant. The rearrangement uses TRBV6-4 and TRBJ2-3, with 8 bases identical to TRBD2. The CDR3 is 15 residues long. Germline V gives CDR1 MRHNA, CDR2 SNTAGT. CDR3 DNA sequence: TGTGCCAACAGTGAACTAGCGGAGGGCACAGATACGCAGTATTTT. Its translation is CANSELAEGTDTQYF.

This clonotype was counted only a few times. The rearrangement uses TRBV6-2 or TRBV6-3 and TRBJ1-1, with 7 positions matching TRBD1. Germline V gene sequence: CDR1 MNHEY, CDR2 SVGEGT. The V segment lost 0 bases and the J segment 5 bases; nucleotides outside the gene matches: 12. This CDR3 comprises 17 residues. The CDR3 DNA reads TGTGCCAGCAGTTACTCGATTGCGACAGGGAAGGGAACTGAAGCTTTCTTT. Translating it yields CASSYSIATGKGTEAFF.

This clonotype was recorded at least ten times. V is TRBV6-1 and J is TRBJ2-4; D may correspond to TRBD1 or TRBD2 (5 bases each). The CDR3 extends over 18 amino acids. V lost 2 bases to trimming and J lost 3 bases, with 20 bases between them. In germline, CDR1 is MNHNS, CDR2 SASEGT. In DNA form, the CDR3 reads TGTGCCAGCAGTGAATTCGGTTACAGAGGGACGGGCAAAAACATTCAGTACTTC. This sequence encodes CASSEFGYRGTGKNIQYF.